These T cell receptor beta chains were read from a single sample in a study of shared clonotypes between healthy human individuals. Assay used: immunoSEQ multiplex PCR; TCRdb lists only in-frame clones, some missing. This sample has some 350,000 clones, with under 80% found just once. Specimen: memory CD4+ T cells sorted from blood. Receptor source: a man under 40 in good health. CDR3s include the opening cysteine and the closing phenylalanine or tryptophan. D genes are given only for firm matches. Clone size appears in some rows only: once, few, many, or a class for an expanded clone.

CASSLVGGSRTEAFF | TGTGCCAGCAGCTTAGTTGGGGGTTCCCGCACTGAAGCTTTCTTT | . | TRBJ1-1 | . | TRBV7-9
CASSLVGSGRSDTQYF | TGCGCCAGCAGCTTGGTGGGTAGCGGGAGGTCAGATACGCAGTATTTT | . | TRBJ2-3 | TRBD2 | TRBV5-1
CASSEAPGIGELFF | TGTGCCAGCAGTGAAGCTCCAGGGATCGGGGAGCTGTTTTTT | . | TRBJ2-2 | . | TRBV6-1
CASSYPLEEASEDEQFF | TGTGCCAGCAGCTACCCGCTGGAAGAGGCTAGTGAGGATGAGCAGTTCTTC | . | TRBJ2-1 | . | TRBV7-8
CASSQDLGSGSSYNEQFF | TGCGCCAGCAGCCAAGATCTGGGTAGCGGGAGCTCCTACAATGAGCAGTTCTTC | . | TRBJ2-1 | TRBD2 | TRBV4-3
CASSTAGPNEKLFF | TGTGCCAGCAGTACCGCAGGGCCCAATGAAAAACTGTTTTTT | . | TRBJ1-4 | . | TRBV2
CASSLDSGISDRRLCEQYF | TGTGCCAGCAGCTTAGACTCGGGGATTTCGGACCGACGACTTTGTGAGCAGTACTTC | few | TRBJ2-7 | . | TRBV11-2
CASSLRGRTSGRTYEQYF | TGCGCCAGCAGCTTAAGGGGCAGGACTAGCGGGAGGACCTACGAGCAGTACTTC | few | TRBJ2-7 | TRBD2 | TRBV5-1
CASSFRAGRNEKLFF | TGTGCCAGCAGCTTTAGGGCAGGGAGAAATGAAAAACTGTTTTTT | . | TRBJ1-4 | . | TRBV7-2
CASSPTGGQGATDTQYF | TGTGCCAGCAGTCCTACCGGAGGACAGGGGGCAACAGATACGCAGTATTTT | . | TRBJ2-3 | TRBD1 | TRBV28
CATSTGISYEQYF | TGCGCCACCTCGACAGGGATCAGCTACGAGCAGTACTTC | . | TRBJ2-7 | TRBD1 | TRBV10-2
CASSRGSSYNEQFF | TGTGCCAGCAGCAGGGGAAGCTCCTACAATGAGCAGTTCTTC | . | TRBJ2-1 | . | TRBV6-5
CASKLLPSSYEQYF | TGTGCCAGCAAACTCTTGCCAAGCTCCTACGAGCAGTACTTC | . | TRBJ2-7 | . | TRBV2
CASSLSPGRDREQFF | TGTGCCAGCAGCTTGTCACCGGGGAGAGATCGCGAGCAGTTCTTC | . | TRBJ2-1 | . | TRBV5-5
CASSLNWGRETQYF | TGCGCCAGCAGCTTGAATTGGGGGCGGGAGACCCAGTACTTC | . | TRBJ2-5 | . | TRBV5-1
CASSLSGDEKLFF | TGCGCCAGCAGCTTGTCGGGGGATGAAAAACTGTTTTTT | . | TRBJ1-4 | . | TRBV5-1
CASSLLVEQYF | TGTGCCAGCAGCTTATTAGTTGAGCAGTACTTC | few | TRBJ2-7 | . | TRBV7-9
CASTLGTPSAEQFF | TGTGCCAGCACCCTAGGGACGCCTAGCGCTGAGCAGTTCTTC | . | TRBJ2-1 | . | TRBV6-1
CASSHRDWETQYF | TGTGCCAGCAGCCACAGAGATTGGGAGACCCAGTACTTC | . | TRBJ2-5 | . | TRBV5-6
CASSLRQATDTQYF | TGCGCCAGCAGCTTAAGGCAGGCCACAGATACGCAGTATTTT | few | TRBJ2-3 | . | TRBV5-1
CASRASRSNEQFF | TGTGCCAGCAGGGCTTCTAGGAGTAATGAGCAGTTCTTC | . | TRBJ2-1 | . | TRBV6-5
CAWSVGGGKAFF | TGTGCCTGGAGTGTCGGGGGGGGTAAAGCTTTCTTT | . | TRBJ1-1 | . | TRBV30
CASSLAGGQGFVNTIYF | TGTGCCAGCAGTTTGGCCGGAGGACAGGGTTTCGTGAACACCATATATTTT | . | TRBJ1-3 | TRBD1 | TRBV28
CASSVGANVLTF | TGTGCCAGCAGCGTAGGGGCCAACGTCCTGACTTTC | . | TRBJ2-6 | . | TRBV11-2
CASSPSGTNTEAFF | TGCGCCAGCAGCCCCTCCGGGACGAACACTGAAGCTTTCTTT | . | TRBJ1-1 | . | TRBV4-1
CASSLVRENTEAFF | TGCGCCAGCAGCTTGGTTCGGGAGAACACTGAAGCTTTCTTT | . | TRBJ1-1 | . | TRBV5-1
CASREVWGGNQPQHF | TGTGCCAGCAGGGAGGTATGGGGCGGCAATCAGCCCCAGCATTTT | . | TRBJ1-5 | . | TRBV2
CASGLVPRYQETQYF | TGTGCTAGTGGTTTGGTACCCAGGTACCAAGAGACCCAGTACTTC | few | TRBJ2-5 | . | TRBV12-5
CASSFGGSSGNTIYF | TGTGCCAGCAGCTTTGGCGGAAGCTCTGGAAACACCATATATTTT | . | TRBJ1-3 | . | TRBV7-2
CASSSPPGTSGRQFFYEQYF | TGCGCCAGCAGCTCCCCCCCCGGGACTAGCGGGAGACAATTCTTCTACGAGCAGTACTTC | many | TRBJ2-7 | TRBD2 | TRBV5-1
CASSTIAGGTYEQYF | TGTGCCAGTAGTACAATAGCGGGGGGAACCTACGAGCAGTACTTC | . | TRBJ2-7 | TRBD2 | TRBV19
CASSPRDEQYF | TGTGCCAGCTCACCACGAGACGAGCAGTACTTC | . | TRBJ2-7 | . | TRBV18
CAIAKDTEAFF | TGTGCCATCGCTAAGGACACTGAAGCTTTCTTT | once | TRBJ1-1 | . | TRBV10-3
CASSLRTSGIEQFF | TGTGCCAGCAGCTTACGGACTAGCGGGATAGAGCAGTTCTTC | . | TRBJ2-1 | TRBD2 | TRBV7-9
CASSGGTGDGNTIYF | TGTGCCAGCAGTGGAGGGACAGGGGATGGAAACACCATATATTTT | . | TRBJ1-3 | TRBD1 | TRBV6-6
CAWSVRFLSGGKDNEQFF | TGTGCCTGGAGTGTACGGTTCCTTAGCGGAGGCAAAGACAATGAGCAGTTCTTC | once | TRBJ2-1 | . | TRBV30
CASSLQAGELFF | TGTGCCAGCAGTTTACAAGCCGGGGAGCTGTTTTTT | . | TRBJ2-2 | . | TRBV28
CASSLVGQGAHEQYF | TGTGCCAGCAGCTTGGTCGGACAGGGGGCCCACGAGCAGTACTTC | few | TRBJ2-7 | TRBD1 | TRBV5-6
CASSTRSGTYEQYF | TGTGCCAGCAGTACTCGCAGTGGTACCTACGAGCAGTACTTC | . | TRBJ2-7 | . | TRBV6-6
CASSLSQADIQYF | TGCGCCAGCAGCTTGAGCCAGGCGGACATTCAGTACTTC | . | TRBJ2-4 | . | TRBV5-1
CASSLSPLGSPLHF | TGTGCCAGCAGCTTGTCACCGCTAGGTTCACCCCTCCACTTT | . | TRBJ1-6 | . | TRBV7-8